Listed here are 24 T cell receptor beta chains from one sample, sequenced in a study of CD8 T cells in ankylosing spondylitis (dated by TCRdb to the late 2010s). To prepare the library, 5' RACE was applied. TCRdb names Illumina HiSeq 2500 as the instrument used. Starting from the raw public reads, TCRdb applied fastp trimming at Q25, assembled clones with MiXCR and retained in-frame beta chains. For every CDR3 protein sequence, its rows merge into one entry that carries the most common genes and DNA. This sample lists about 150,000 distinct CDR3 sequences; around 45% were detected once. The top ten constitute 13% to 15% of the sample. Material for sequencing was synovial fluid, either unsorted or a sorted T cell fraction (not recorded which). Every receptor here comes from a male donor with ankylosing spondylitis.

The genes are TRBV5-1 and TRBJ2-1, with D possibly being TRBD2 (5 bases). The CDR3 has 15 residues. Germline V gene sequence: CDR1 SGHRS, CDR2 YFSETQ. Deletions cut 4 bases from V and 7 bases from J, with 18 bases between. In DNA form, the CDR3 reads TGCGCCAGCAGCGCCGGACTCCCAGCAGTAAATGAGCAGTTCTTC. Protein: CASSAGLPAVNEQFF.

The rearrangement uses TRBV9 and TRBJ2-5, with D possibly TRBD2 on 5 matching bases. The CDR3 has 14 amino acids. V lost 0 bases, J lost 2 bases, and 8 bases lay in between. Germline V lookup: CDR1 SGDLS, CDR2 YYNGEE. This chain's CDR3 is CASSVVPGQETQYF. The CDR3 DNA reads as TGTGCCAGCAGCGTAGTTCCGGGGCAAGAGACCCAGTACTTC.

A few counts support this clonotype. This rearrangement joins TRBV7-2 to TRBJ2-1; D is perhaps TRBD2 (6 bases). CDR1 and CDR2 from the germline V gene are SGHTA and FQGNSA. This CDR3 has 16 residues. V lost 2 bases and J lost 4, with 15 bases in between. CDR3 region: CASSLTSPPIYNEQFF. The CDR3, as DNA: TGTGCCAGCAGCTTAACTAGCCCCCCCATATACAATGAGCAGTTCTTC. Full variable domain (outside the CDR3, taken from reference TRBV7-2 and TRBJ2-1): GAGVSQSPSNKVTEKGKDVELRCDPISGHTALYWYRQSLGQGLEFLIYFQGNSAPDKSGLPSDRFSAERTGGSVSTLTIQRTQQEDSAVYLCASSLTSPPIYNEQFFGPGTRLTVL.

The table lists this clonotype with a count of one. V and J are TRBV9 and TRBJ1-2; D is ambiguous. CDR1 is SGDLS and CDR2 is YYNGEE in the germline V gene. This CDR3 is 16 amino acids long. V was clipped by 1 base and J by 4 bases, with 17 bases between them. The CDR3 nucleotides read TGTGCCAGCAGCGTAACCCCCAGACACCATCGCTATGGCTACACCTTC. The encoded protein is CASSVTPRHHRYGYTF.

This chain uses TRBV20-1 with TRBJ1-1; weak D call: TRBD1 (6 bases). The CDR3 loop spans 13 amino acids. Trimming took off 6 bases at V and 5 bases at J, with 16 bases between the two ends. CDR1 DFQATT and CDR2 SNEGSKA come from the germline V gene (reference sequence). Written as DNA, the CDR3 is TGCAGTGCCCCTACAGGGTCGGTAACTGAAGCTTTCTTT. Translation gives CSAPTGSVTEAFF.

The rearrangement joins TRBV4-2 to TRBJ1-6; D is uncertain. V lost 2 bases and J 6 bases, leaving 11 bases between the germline ends. This CDR3 contains 15 residues. Germline values: CDR1 LGHNA, CDR2 YNFKEQ. The DNA of the CDR3 is TGTGCCAGCAGCCAAACTGGGGAGATTAATTCACCCCTCCACTTT. It yields the protein CASSQTGEINSPLHF.

The CDR3 protein is CASSLGGRGWEREDTEAFF. CDR3 DNA sequence: TGTGCCAGCAGCTTAGGGGGTCGGGGTTGGGAGAGAGAGGACACTGAAGCTTTCTTT. The chain joins TRBV11-1 to TRBJ1-1; no clear D. The V gene's germline CDR1 is SGHAT and CDR2 FQDESV (reference sequence). The CDR3 sequence is 19 residues long. Trimming removed 1 base at V and 3 bases at J, with 24 bases between.

The chain uses TRBV18 and TRBJ2-7, with TRBD1 matching over 7 bases. Germline CDR1 and CDR2: KGHSH and LQKENI. The V segment lost 6 bases and the J segment 4 bases; nucleotides outside the gene matches: 9. CDR3 length: 14 amino acids. CDR3 in DNA: TGTGCCAGCTCTCCCCGGGACAGCCTTTACGAGCAGTACTTC. Translating gives CASSPRDSLYEQYF.

This clonotype has ten or more counts. J is TRBJ2-2 and V is TRBV19; 9 bases map to TRBD2. Trimming took 7 bases from V and 3 from J; bases not matched to a gene: 3. The CDR3 loop spans 14 amino acids. Looked up from germline, CDR1 is LNHDA and CDR2 is SQIVND (reference sequence). Here the CDR3 reads CASTAGGYTGELFF. The CDR3 region has the DNA TGTGCCAGTACGGCGGGAGGGTACACCGGGGAGCTGTTTTTT.

V and J are TRBV7-6 and TRBJ2-7, with TRBD2 matching over 8 bases. The CDR3 loop spans 13 amino acids. Germline CDR1 reads SGHVS; CDR2 reads FNYEAQ. The J segment lost 3 bases and the V segment lost 5 bases, leaving 3 bases of the junction unmatched. CDR3 sequence reads: CASSTGLGYEQYF. The DNA of the CDR3 is TGTGCCAGCAGCACGGGACTAGGCTACGAGCAGTACTTC.

The chain employs TRBV5-1 and TRBJ1-5; D is ambiguous. V dropped 2 bases and J dropped 2 bases, with 8 bases sitting between them. Germline V CDR1 and CDR2: SGHRS, YFSETQ. CDR3 length: 14 residues. The CDR3 region is CASSFTGGNQPQHF. CDR3 DNA: TGCGCCAGCAGCTTCACCGGGGGCAATCAGCCCCAGCATTTT.

The chain employs TRBV4-1 and TRBJ2-1, with D unclear. The germline V gene encodes CDR1 MGHRA and CDR2 YSYEKL. V was trimmed by 6 bases and J by 5 bases, leaving 17 bases between them. This CDR3 has 15 amino acids. In nucleotides, the CDR3 is TGCGCCAGCAGTCCTCGTGTGCTAGAACACAATGAGCAGTTCTTC. This sequence encodes CASSPRVLEHNEQFF.

The chain recombines TRBV6-5 with TRBJ2-1, with D uncertain. Trimming pared 5 bases from V and 7 bases from J, leaving 9 bases between. This CDR3 spans 12 amino acids. Germline V CDR1 and CDR2: MNHEY, SVGAGI. CDR3 residues: CASSTDLNEQFF. The CDR3 bases are TGTGCCAGCAGTACGGACCTGAATGAGCAGTTCTTC.

At least ten counts were recorded for this clonotype. The chain couples TRBV30 to TRBJ2-3; D is perhaps TRBD1 or TRBD2 (5 bases each). This CDR3 spans 16 amino acids. The germline gives CDR1 GTSNPN, CDR2 SVGIG (reference sequence). With 0 bases removed from V and 2 bases from J, the gap between germline ends came to 15 bases. CDR3 in DNA: TGTGCCTGGAGTGTAGTATTTGGGGGACCCACAGATACGCAGTATTTT. Encoded protein: CAWSVVFGGPTDTQYF.

The chain links TRBV5-1 to TRBJ2-2; 10 bases fit TRBD2. In germline, CDR1 is SGHRS, CDR2 YFSETQ. The CDR3 is made up of 21 amino acids. Trimming at V came to 1 base and at J to 4 bases, leaving 19 bases not matched to a gene. The CDR3 bases are TGCGCCAGCAGCTTGTACTGGGGATGGTCCGGACTAGCGGTGTTCACCGGGGAGCTGTTTTTT. Translated, it gives CASSLYWGWSGLAVFTGELFF.

This chain's CDR3 is CASSLERGGNQPQHF. CDR3 bases: TGTGCCAGCAGCTTAGAGAGGGGGGGCAATCAGCCCCAGCATTTT. The chain has TRBV7-8 and TRBJ1-5; possibly TRBD1 for D (6 bases). This CDR3 contains 15 residues. The V end lost 1 base, the J end lost 2 bases, and 9 bases lay between the germline ends. Germline CDR1 reads SGHVS; CDR2 reads FQNEAQ.

The table lists this clonotype with many counts. The chain uses TRBV5-1 and TRBJ2-7, with 8 bases that match TRBD2. Germline-derived CDR1 and CDR2 are SGHRS and YFSETQ. V shed 1 base and J 2 bases; nucleotides not matched to a gene: 5. CDR3 size: 15 residues. CDR3 protein: CASSLIPGGTYEQYF. CDR3 bases: TGCGCCAGCAGCTTGATTCCGGGGGGGACCTACGAGCAGTACTTC.

This clonotype was observed at least ten times. This chain joins TRBV4-3 and TRBJ2-7, with 9 bases fitting TRBD2. The CDR3 is 15 residues long. Trimming at V came to 2 bases and at J to 0 bases, leaving 2 bases not matched to a gene. From germline, CDR1 is LGHNA and CDR2 YSLEER. The CDR3 DNA is TGCGCCAGCAGCCAACTAGCGGGACCCTCCTACGAGCAGTACTTC. This gives the protein CASSQLAGPSYEQYF.

This clonotype was counted only a few times. J is TRBJ2-1 and V is TRBV18, with a possible D match to TRBD1 (5 bases). Trimming cost V 1 base and J 7 bases, with 14 bases left between them. In germline, CDR1 is KGHSH, CDR2 LQKENI. This CDR3 region has 15 residues. The CDR3 region has the DNA TGTGCCAGCTCACCACTGGGCTGGACAAAGAATGAGCAGTTCTTC. Translated, it gives CASSPLGWTKNEQFF.

V gene TRBV7-9 combines with J gene TRBJ2-5; TRBD1 is a possible D gene (6 bases). The length of the CDR3 is 13 residues. V was pared by 6 bases and J by 7 bases, with 15 bases between. Germline lookup yields CDR1 SEHNR and CDR2 FQNEAQ (reference sequence). CDR3 residues: CASSHPGTLTQYF. The CDR3 DNA reads as TGTGCCAGCAGTCATCCCGGGACACTGACCCAGTACTTC.

This clonotype was seen at least ten times. V gene TRBV7-2 combines with J gene TRBJ2-7, with 7 bases fitting TRBD1. The length of the CDR3 is 16 residues. With V trimmed by 5 bases and J by 3 bases, 13 bases remained unmatched. Germline CDR1 SGHTA, CDR2 FQGNSA. CDR3 loop: CASSPTSGTALYEQYF. Written as DNA, the CDR3 is TGTGCCAGCAGCCCAACTTCCGGGACAGCCCTCTACGAGCAGTACTTC.

This chain links TRBV11-1 with TRBJ1-1; possible D gene TRBD1, 6 bases. The V gene's germline CDR1 is SGHAT and CDR2 FQDESV (reference sequence). Trimming left V 2 bases short and J 3 bases short, with 22 bases between. The CDR3 is 18 amino acids. DNA for the CDR3: TGTGCCAGCAGCTTATCAGGGGTTGGGGAGGAGGGGGACACTGAAGCTTTCTTT. Translation: CASSLSGVGEEGDTEAFF.

The chain links TRBV5-1 to TRBJ1-2, with unresolved D. The CDR3 has 16 residues. Germline V lookup: CDR1 SGHRS, CDR2 YFSETQ. Trimming stripped 3 bases from V and 4 bases from J, with 19 bases between. The CDR3 sequence: CASSSATDGGTYGYTF. The DNA for the CDR3 is TGCGCCAGCAGCTCGGCAACGGACGGCGGAACCTATGGCTACACCTTC.

V and J are TRBV12-3 or TRBV12-4 and TRBJ2-1; tentative D call: TRBD2 (6 bases). Trimming took off 2 bases at V and 8 bases at J, with 10 bases between the two ends. The CDR3 length is 13 residues. The CDR3 reads CASSLQEGYEQFF. The CDR3 nucleotides are TGTGCCAGCAGTTTACAGGAGGGGTATGAGCAGTTCTTC.